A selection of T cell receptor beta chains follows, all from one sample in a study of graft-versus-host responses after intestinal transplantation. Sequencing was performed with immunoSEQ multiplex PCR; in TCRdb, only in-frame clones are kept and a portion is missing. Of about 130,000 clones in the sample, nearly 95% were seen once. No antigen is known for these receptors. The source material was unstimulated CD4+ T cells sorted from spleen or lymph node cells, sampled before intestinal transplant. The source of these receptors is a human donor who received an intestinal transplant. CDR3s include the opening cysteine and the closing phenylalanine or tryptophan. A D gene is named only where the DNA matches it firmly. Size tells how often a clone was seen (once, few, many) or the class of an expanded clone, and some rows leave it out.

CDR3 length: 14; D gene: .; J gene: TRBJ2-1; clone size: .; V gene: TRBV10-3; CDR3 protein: CAISESYLEAEQFF; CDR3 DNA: TGTGCCATCAGTGAGTCGTACCTAGAAGCTGAGCAGTTCTTC
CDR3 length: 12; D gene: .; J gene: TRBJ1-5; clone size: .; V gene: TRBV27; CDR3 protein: CASSSLNQPQHF; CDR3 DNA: TGTGCCAGCAGTTCCCTCAATCAGCCCCAGCATTTT
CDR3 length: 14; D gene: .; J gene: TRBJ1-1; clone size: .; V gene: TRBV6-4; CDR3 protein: CASSQNREGTEAFF; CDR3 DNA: TGTGCCAGCAGCCAGAACAGGGAGGGCACTGAAGCTTTCTTT
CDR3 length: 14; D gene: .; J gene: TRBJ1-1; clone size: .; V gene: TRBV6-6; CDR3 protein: CASSYGTVNTEAFF; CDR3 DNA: TGTGCCAGCAGTTACGGAACGGTAAACACTGAAGCTTTCTTT
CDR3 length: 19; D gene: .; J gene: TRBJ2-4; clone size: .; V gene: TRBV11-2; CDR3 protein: CASSPAVSGEHRAKNIQYF; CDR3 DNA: TGTGCCAGCAGCCCCGCAGTCTCCGGGGAACATAGAGCCAAAAACATTCAGTACTTC
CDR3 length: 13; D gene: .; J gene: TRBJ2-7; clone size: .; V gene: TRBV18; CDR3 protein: CASSPGTVYEQYF; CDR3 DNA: TGTGCCAGCTCACCAGGGACGGTCTACGAGCAGTACTTC
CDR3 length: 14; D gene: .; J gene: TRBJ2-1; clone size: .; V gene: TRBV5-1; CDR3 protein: CASSLGTTYNEQFF; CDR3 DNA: TGCGCCAGCAGCTTGGGGACTACCTACAATGAGCAGTTCTTC
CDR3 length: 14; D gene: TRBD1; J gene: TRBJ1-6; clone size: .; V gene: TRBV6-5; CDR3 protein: CASSYRGRGSPLHF; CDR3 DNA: TGTGCCAGCAGTTACAGGGGGCGCGGTTCACCCCTCCACTTT
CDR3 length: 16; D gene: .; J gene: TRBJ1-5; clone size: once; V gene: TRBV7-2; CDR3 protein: CASSLVPGTSNQPQHF; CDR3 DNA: TGTGCCAGCAGCTTAGTGCCAGGGACTAGCAATCAGCCCCAGCATTTT
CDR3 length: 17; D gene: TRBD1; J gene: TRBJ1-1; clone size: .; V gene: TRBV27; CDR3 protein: CASRETGESYMNTEAFF; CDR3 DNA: TGTGCCAGCAGAGAGACAGGGGAAAGTTACATGAACACTGAAGCTTTCTTT
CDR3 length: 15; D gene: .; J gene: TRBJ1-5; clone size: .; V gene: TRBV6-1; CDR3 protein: CASSEGPGENQPQHF; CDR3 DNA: TGTGCCAGCAGTGAAGGGCCAGGAGAAAATCAGCCCCAGCATTTT
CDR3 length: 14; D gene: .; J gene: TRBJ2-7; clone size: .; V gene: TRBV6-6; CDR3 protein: CASREVAATYEQYF; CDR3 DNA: TGTGCCAGCAGGGAGGTAGCGGCGACCTACGAGCAGTACTTC
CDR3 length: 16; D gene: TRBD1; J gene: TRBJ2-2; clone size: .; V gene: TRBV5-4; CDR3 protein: CASSLLGQGNTGELFF; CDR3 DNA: TGTGCCAGCAGCTTGCTGGGACAGGGGAACACCGGGGAGCTGTTTTTT
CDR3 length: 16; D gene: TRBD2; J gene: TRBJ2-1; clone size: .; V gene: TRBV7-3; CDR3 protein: CASSLTSGEFKDEQFF; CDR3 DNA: TGTGCCAGCAGCTTGACTAGCGGGGAGTTCAAGGATGAGCAGTTCTTC
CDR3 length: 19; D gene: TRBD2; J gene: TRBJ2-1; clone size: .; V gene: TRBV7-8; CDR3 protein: CASSLGIGQAGRAYNEQFF; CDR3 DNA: TGTGCCAGCAGCTTAGGAATAGGACAAGCCGGGAGGGCGTACAATGAGCAGTTCTTC
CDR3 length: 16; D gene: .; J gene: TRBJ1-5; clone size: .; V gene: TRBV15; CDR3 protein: CATSREGIQGWQPQHF; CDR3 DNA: TGTGCCACCAGCAGAGAGGGGATACAGGGTTGGCAGCCCCAGCATTTT
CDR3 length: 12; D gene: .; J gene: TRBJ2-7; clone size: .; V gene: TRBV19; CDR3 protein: CASGDLPYEQYF; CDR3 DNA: TGTGCCAGCGGGGATTTACCCTACGAGCAGTACTTC
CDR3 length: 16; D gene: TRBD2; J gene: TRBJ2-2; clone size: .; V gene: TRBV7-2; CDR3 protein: CASSIHSGRTAGELFF; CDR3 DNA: TGTGCCAGCAGCATACATAGCGGGAGGACGGCCGGGGAGCTGTTTTTT
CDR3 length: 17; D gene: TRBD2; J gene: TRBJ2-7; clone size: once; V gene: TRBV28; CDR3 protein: CASSMTSLTPPIHEQYF; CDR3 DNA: TGTGCCAGCAGTATGACTAGCCTCACACCCCCGATCCACGAGCAGTACTTC
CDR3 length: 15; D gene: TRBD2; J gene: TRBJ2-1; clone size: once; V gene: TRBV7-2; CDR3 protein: CASSLTSGSTNEQFF; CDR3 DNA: TGTGCCAGCAGCTTAACTAGCGGGAGCACCAATGAGCAGTTCTTC
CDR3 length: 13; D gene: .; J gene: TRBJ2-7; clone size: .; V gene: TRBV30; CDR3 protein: CAWGQWTAYEQYF; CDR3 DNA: TGTGCCTGGGGTCAGTGGACAGCCTACGAGCAGTACTTC
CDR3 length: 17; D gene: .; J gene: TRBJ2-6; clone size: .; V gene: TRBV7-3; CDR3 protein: CASSRTGLGSGANVLTF; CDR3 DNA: TGTGCCAGCAGCCGAACGGGACTGGGCTCTGGGGCCAACGTCCTGACTTTC
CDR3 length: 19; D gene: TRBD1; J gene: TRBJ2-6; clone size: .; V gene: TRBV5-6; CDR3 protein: CASSLGPGQGLLGANVLTF; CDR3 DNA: TGTGCCAGCAGCTTGGGTCCGGGACAGGGTCTTCTGGGGGCCAACGTCCTGACTTTC
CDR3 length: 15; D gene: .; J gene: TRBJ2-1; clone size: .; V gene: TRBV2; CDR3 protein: CASSVRTISHNEQFF; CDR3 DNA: TGTGCCAGCAGTGTAAGGACTATCTCCCACAATGAGCAGTTCTTC
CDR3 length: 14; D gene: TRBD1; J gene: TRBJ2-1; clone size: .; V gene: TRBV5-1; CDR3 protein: CASGLDRADNEQFF; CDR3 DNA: TGCGCCAGCGGGCTGGACAGGGCTGACAATGAGCAGTTCTTC
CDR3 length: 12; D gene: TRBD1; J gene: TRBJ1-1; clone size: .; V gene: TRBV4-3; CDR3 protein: CASSLQGGEAFF; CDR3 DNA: TGCGCCAGCAGCCTACAGGGGGGTGAAGCTTTCTTT
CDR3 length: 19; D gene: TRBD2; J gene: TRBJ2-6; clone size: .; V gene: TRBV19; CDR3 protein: CASSKGLAGGPRGANVLTF; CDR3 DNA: TGTGCCAGTAGTAAGGGACTAGCGGGAGGGCCGAGGGGGGCCAACGTCCTGACTTTC
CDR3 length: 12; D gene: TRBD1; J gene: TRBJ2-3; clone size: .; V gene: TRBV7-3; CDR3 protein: CASSSQGDTQYF; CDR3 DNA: TGTGCCAGCAGCTCACAGGGGGATACGCAGTATTTT
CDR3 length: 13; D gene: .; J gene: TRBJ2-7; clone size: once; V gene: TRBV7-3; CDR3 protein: CASSLAPDYEQYF; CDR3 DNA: TGTGCCAGCAGCTTAGCTCCGGACTACGAGCAGTACTTC
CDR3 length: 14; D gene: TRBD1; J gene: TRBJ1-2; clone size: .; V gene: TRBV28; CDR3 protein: CASNTGTAIYGYTF; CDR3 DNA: TGTGCCAGCAATACCGGGACAGCTATATATGGCTACACCTTC
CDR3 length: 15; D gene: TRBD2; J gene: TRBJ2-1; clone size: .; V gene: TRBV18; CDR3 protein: CASSPTSGGYNEQFF; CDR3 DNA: TGTGCCAGCTCACCGACTAGCGGGGGGTACAATGAGCAGTTCTTC
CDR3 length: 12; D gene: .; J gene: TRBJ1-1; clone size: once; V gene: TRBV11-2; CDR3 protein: CASSSPGGEAFF; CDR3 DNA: TGTGCCAGCAGCTCCCCGGGGGGTGAAGCTTTCTTT
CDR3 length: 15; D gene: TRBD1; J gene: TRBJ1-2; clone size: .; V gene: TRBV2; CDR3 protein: CASSEGSGGVSGYTF; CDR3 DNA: TGTGCCAGCAGTGAAGGTTCAGGGGGTGTGAGTGGCTACACCTTC
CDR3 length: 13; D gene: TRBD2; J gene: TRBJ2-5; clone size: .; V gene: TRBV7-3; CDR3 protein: CASSFGGEGTQYF; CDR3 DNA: TGTGCCAGCAGCTTCGGAGGGGAGGGGACCCAGTACTTC
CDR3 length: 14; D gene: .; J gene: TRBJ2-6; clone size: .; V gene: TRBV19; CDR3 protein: CASSIRGGANVLTF; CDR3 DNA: TGTGCCAGTAGTATTCGGGGAGGGGCCAACGTCCTGACTTTC
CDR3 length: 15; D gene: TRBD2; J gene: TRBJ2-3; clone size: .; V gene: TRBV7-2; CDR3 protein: CASSSSGASTDTQYF; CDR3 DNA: TGTGCCAGCAGTTCTAGCGGGGCAAGCACAGATACGCAGTATTTT
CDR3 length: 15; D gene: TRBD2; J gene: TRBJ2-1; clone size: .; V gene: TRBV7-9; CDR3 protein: CASSFLSGRAGEQFF; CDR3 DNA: TGTGCCAGCAGCTTCCTTAGCGGGAGGGCCGGTGAGCAGTTCTTC
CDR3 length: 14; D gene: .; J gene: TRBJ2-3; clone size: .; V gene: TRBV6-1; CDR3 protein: CASRTQGFPDTQYF; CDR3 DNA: TGTGCCAGCAGGACCCAGGGGTTCCCAGATACGCAGTATTTT
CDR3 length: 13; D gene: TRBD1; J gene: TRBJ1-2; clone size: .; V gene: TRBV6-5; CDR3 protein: CASSSYRGYGYTF; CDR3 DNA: TGTGCCAGCAGTTCCTACAGGGGGTATGGCTACACCTTC
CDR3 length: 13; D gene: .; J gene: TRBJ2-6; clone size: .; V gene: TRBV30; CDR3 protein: CAWRPAGANVLTF; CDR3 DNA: TGTGCCTGGAGACCTGCTGGGGCCAACGTCCTGACTTTC
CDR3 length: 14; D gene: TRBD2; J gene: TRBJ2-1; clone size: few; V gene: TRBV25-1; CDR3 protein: CASMLAGGYNEQFF; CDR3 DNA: TGTGCCAGCATGCTAGCGGGAGGGTACAATGAGCAGTTCTTC
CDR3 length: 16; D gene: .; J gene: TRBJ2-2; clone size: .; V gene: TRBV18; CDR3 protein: CASSPVRTRNTGELFF; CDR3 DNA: TGTGCCAGCTCCCCAGTCAGGACAAGAAACACCGGGGAGCTGTTTTTT
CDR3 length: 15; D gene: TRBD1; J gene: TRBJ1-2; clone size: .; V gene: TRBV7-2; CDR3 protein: CASSLVLGTGDGYTF; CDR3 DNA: TGTGCCAGCAGCTTAGTCCTCGGGACAGGAGATGGCTACACCTTC
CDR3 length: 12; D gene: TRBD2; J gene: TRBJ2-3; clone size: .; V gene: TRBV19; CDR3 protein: CASGLAPDTQYF; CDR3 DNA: TGTGCCTCGGGACTAGCGCCAGATACGCAGTATTTT